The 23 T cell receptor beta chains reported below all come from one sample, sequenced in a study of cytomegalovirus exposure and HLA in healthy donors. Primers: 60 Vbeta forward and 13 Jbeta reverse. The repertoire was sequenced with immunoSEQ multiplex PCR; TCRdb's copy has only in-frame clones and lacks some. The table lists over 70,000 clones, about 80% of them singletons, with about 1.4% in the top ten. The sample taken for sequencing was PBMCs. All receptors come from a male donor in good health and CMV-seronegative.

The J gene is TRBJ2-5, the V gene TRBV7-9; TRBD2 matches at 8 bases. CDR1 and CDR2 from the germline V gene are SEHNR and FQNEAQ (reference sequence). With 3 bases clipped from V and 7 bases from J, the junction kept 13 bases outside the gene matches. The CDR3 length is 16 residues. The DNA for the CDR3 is TGTGCCAGCAGCTTGACCCCGGGAGGGGCGCTTGTGACCCAGTACTTC. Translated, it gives CASSLTPGGALVTQYF.

The DNA of the CDR3 is TGTGCCAGCAGCTCTGGACTAGCGGGAGGTGGCCAGTACTTC. This gives the protein CASSSGLAGGGQYF. This sequence joins TRBV7-2 and TRBJ2-5; 14 bases line up with TRBD2. The CDR3 contains 14 residues. V lost 4 bases, J lost 10 bases, and 5 bases stayed unmatched. In germline, CDR1 is SGHTA, CDR2 FQGNSA.

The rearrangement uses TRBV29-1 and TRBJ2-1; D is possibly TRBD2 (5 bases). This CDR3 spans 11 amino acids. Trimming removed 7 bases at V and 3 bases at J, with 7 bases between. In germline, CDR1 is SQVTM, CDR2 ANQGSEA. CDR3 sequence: CSGGHYNEQFF. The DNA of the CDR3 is TGCAGCGGCGGGCACTACAATGAGCAGTTCTTC.

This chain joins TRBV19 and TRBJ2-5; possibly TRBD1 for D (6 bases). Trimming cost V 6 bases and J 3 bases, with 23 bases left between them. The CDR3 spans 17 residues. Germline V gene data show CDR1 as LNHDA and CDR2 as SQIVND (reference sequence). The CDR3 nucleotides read TGTGCCAGTAGCTTGCTTTGGACAGCCCAAAGGGAAGAGACCCAGTACTTC. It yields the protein CASSLLWTAQREETQYF.

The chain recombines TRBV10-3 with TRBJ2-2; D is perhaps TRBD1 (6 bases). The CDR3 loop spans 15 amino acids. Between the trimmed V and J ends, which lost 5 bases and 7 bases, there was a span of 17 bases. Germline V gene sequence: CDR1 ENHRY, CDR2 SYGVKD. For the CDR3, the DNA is TGTGCCATCAGTACATACTCAGGGGTCAACGGGGAGCTGTTTTTT. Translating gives CAISTYSGVNGELFF.

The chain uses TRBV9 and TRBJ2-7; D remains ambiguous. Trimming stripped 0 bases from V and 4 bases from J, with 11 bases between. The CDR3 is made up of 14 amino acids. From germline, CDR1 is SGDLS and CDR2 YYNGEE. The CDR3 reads CASSVGEQPYEQYF. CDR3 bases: TGTGCCAGCAGCGTAGGAGAACAGCCATACGAGCAGTACTTC.

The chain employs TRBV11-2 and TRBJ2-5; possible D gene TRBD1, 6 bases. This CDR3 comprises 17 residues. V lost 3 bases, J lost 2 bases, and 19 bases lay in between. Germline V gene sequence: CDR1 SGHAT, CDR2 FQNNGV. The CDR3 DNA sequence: TGTGCCAGCAGCTTTATCAACAGGGCCTTCTCTCAAGAGACCCAGTACTTC. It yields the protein CASSFINRAFSQETQYF.

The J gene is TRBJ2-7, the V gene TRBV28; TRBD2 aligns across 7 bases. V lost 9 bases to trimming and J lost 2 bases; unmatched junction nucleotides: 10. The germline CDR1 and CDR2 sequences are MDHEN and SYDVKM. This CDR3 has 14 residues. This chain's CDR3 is CASWRAGDAYEQYF. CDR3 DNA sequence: TGTGCCAGTTGGAGGGCGGGAGACGCCTACGAGCAGTACTTC.

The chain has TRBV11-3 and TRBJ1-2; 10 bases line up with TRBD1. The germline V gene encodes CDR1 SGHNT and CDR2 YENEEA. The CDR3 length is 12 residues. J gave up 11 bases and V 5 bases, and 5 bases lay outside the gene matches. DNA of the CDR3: TGTGCCAGCAGCGTGGGACAGGGGCCATACACCTTC. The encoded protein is CASSVGQGPYTF.

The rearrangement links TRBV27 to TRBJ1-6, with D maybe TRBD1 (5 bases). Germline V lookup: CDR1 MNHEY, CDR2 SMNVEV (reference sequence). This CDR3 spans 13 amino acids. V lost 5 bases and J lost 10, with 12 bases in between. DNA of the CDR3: TGTGCCAGCAGTCTCACTCCAGGGTCACCCCTCCACTTT. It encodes CASSLTPGSPLHF.

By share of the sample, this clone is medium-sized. The CDR3 loop reads CASSAQEVNYGYTF. CDR3 DNA: TGTGCCAGCAGCGCCCAGGAAGTGAACTATGGCTACACCTTC. This rearrangement joins TRBV11-2 to TRBJ1-2; D remains unclear. This CDR3 is 14 amino acids long. Trimming took 5 bases from V and 2 from J, leaving 12 bases between them. Germline lookup yields CDR1 SGHAT and CDR2 FQNNGV.

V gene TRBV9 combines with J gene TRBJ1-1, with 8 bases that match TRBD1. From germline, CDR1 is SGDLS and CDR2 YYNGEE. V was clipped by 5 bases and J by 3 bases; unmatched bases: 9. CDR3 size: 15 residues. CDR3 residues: CASRAVGQGYTEAFF. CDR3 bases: TGTGCCAGCAGAGCTGTCGGACAGGGTTACACTGAAGCTTTCTTT.

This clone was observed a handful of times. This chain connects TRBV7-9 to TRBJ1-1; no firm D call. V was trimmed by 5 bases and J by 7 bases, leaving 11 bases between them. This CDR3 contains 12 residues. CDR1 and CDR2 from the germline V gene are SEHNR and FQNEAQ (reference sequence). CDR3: CASSPLRLEAFF. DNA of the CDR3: TGTGCCAGCAGCCCACTTAGACTTGAAGCTTTCTTT.

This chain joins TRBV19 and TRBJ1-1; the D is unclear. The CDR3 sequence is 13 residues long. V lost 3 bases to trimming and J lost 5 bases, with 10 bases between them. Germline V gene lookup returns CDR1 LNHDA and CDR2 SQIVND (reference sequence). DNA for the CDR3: TGTGCCAGTAGTATTCGTCAGATTACTGAAGCTTTCTTT. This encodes CASSIRQITEAFF. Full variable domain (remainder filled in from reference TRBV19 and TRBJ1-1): DGGITQSPKYLFRKEGQNVTLSCEQNLNHDAMYWYRQDPGQGLRLIYYSQIVNDFQKGDIAEGYSVSREKKESFPLTVTSAQKNPTAFYLCASSIRQITEAFFGQGTRLTVV.

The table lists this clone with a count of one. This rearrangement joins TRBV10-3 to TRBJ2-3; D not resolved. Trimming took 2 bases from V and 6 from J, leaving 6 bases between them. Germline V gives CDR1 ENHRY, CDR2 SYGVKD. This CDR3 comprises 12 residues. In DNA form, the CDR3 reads TGTGCCATCAGTGAGCAACGGGATACGCAGTATTTT. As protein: CAISEQRDTQYF.

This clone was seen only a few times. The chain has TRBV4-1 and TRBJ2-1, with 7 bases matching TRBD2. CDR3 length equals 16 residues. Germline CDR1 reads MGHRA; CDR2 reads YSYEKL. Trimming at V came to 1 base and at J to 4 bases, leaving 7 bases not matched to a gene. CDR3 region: CASSQGLRGTYNEQFF. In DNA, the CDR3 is TGCGCCAGCAGCCAAGGTTTGCGGGGGACTTACAATGAGCAGTTCTTC.

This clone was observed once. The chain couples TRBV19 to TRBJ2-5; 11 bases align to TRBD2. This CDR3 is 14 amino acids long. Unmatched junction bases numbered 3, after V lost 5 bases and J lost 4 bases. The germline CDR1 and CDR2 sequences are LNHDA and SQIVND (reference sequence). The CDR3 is CASSGLAGGETQYF. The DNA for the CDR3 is TGTGCCAGTAGTGGTCTAGCGGGAGGAGAGACCCAGTACTTC.

In DNA, the CDR3 is TGTGCCAGCAGCTTGGTGGCAGACTATGGCTACACCTTC. It is translated as CASSLVADYGYTF. The chain employs TRBV5-5 and TRBJ1-2; unclear D gene. The germline CDR1 and CDR2 sequences are SGHKS and YYEKEE (reference sequence). The V and J ends lost 0 bases and 3 bases respectively, with 6 bases between them. CDR3 length: 13 amino acids. The whole variable domain, filled in from reference TRBV5-5 and TRBJ1-2, reads DAGVTQSPTHLIKTRGQQVTLRCSPISGHKSVSWYQQVLGQGPQFIFQYYEKEERGRGNFPDRFSARQFPNYSSELNVNALLLGDSALYLCASSLVADYGYTFGSGTRLTVV.

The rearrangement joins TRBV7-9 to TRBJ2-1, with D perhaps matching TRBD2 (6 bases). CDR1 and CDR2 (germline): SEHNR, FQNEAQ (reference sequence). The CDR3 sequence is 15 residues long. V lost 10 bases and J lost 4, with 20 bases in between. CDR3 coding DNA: TGTGCCACCAAGAATTTGCTGGGGGGTTACAATGAGCAGTTCTTC. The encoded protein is CATKNLLGGYNEQFF.

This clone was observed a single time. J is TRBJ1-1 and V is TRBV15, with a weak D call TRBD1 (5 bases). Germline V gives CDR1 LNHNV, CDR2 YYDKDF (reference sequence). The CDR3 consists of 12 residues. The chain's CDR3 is CAQGEVNTEAFF. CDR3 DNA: TGTGCTCAAGGGGAAGTGAACACTGAAGCTTTCTTT. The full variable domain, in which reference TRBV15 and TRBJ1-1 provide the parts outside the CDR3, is DAMVIQNPRYQVTQFGKPVTLSCSQTLNHNVMYWYQQKSSQAPKLLFHYYDKDFNNEADTPDNFQSRRPNTSFCFLDIRSPGLGDTAMYLCAQGEVNTEAFFGQGTRLTVV.

The CDR3 sequence: CASRGHSGGTEAFF. DNA for the CDR3: TGTGCCAGCAGGGGACACTCGGGTGGCACTGAAGCTTTCTTT. The gene calls are TRBV6-1 and TRBJ1-1; TRBD1 is a possible D gene (6 bases). This CDR3 is built from 14 residues. V lost 6 bases to trimming and J lost 4 bases, with 15 bases between them. CDR1 and CDR2 (germline): MNHNS, SASEGT.

The CDR3: CASSWTVGLEDTQYF. DNA of the CDR3: TGTGCCAGCAGCTGGACTGTCGGTCTGGAAGATACGCAGTATTTT. The chain carries TRBV7-9 and TRBJ2-3, with a tentative D call TRBD2 (5 bases). Germline-derived CDR1 and CDR2 are SEHNR and FQNEAQ (reference sequence). Trimming removed 4 bases at V and 5 bases at J, with 16 bases between. The CDR3 has 15 residues.

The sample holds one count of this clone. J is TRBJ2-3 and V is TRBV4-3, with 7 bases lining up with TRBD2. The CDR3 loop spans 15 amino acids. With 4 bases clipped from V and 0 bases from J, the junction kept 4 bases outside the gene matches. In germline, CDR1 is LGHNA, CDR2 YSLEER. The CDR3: CASSPRGGSTDTQYF. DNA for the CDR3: TGCGCCAGCAGCCCTCGGGGAGGGAGCACAGATACGCAGTATTTT.